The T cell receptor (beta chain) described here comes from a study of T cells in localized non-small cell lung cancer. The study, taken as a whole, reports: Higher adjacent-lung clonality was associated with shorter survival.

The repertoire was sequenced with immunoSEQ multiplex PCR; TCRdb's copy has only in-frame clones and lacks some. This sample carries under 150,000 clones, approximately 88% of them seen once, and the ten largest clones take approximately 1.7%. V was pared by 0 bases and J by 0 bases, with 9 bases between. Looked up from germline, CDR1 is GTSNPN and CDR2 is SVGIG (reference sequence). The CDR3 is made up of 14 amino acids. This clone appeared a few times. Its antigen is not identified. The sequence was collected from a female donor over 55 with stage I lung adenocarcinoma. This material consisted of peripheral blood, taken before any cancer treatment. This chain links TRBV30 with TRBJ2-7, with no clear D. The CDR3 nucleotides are TGTGCCTGGAGTGTAATGAGAAGCTCCTACGAGCAGTACTTC. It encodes CAWSVMRSSYEQYF.